This paragraph covers one TCR beta chain sequence. The data are from a study of T cell changes during pregnancy in multiple sclerosis. This CDR3 is 12 amino acids long. V was clipped by 6 bases and J by 4 bases, with 8 bases between them. CDR1 is SGHTA and CDR2 is FQGTGA in the germline V gene. Profiling relied on immunoSEQ multiplex PCR, and the TCRdb table lists in-frame clones only, not all of them. The sample consists of roughly 30,000 clones, 90% to 95% of them appearing once. The source material was CD4+ T cells from peripheral blood mononuclear cells, sampled in the second trimester of pregnancy. The TCR originated in a female donor with multiple sclerosis, enrolled in a pregnancy study. The chain uses TRBV7-3 and TRBJ2-3, with TRBD2 as a possible D gene (5 bases). The CDR3 DNA reads TGTGCCAGCAGTTCTAGCCCAGATACGCAGTATTTT. This translates into CASSSSPDTQYF.